Listed here are 10 T cell receptor beta chains from one sample, sequenced in a study of cytomegalovirus exposure and HLA in healthy donors. The study ran its PCR with 60 Vbeta and 13 Jbeta primers. The repertoire was sequenced with immunoSEQ multiplex PCR; TCRdb's copy has only in-frame clones and lacks some. This sample contains tens of thousands of clones. The material sequenced was PBMCs. The receptors shown here come from a woman aged 40 to 49 in good health and CMV-seronegative.

V gene TRBV5-1 combines with J gene TRBJ1-2; D is perhaps TRBD1 (5 bases). Germline values: CDR1 SGHRS, CDR2 YFSETQ. V lost 0 bases to trimming and J lost 3 bases, with 9 bases between them. The CDR3 contains 14 residues. The CDR3 region has the DNA TGCGCCAGCAGCTTGGTAGGACAAGACTATGGCTACACCTTC. Its protein product is CASSLVGQDYGYTF. Full variable domain (remainder filled in from reference TRBV5-1 and TRBJ1-2): KAGVTQTPRYLIKTRGQQVTLSCSPISGHRSVSWYQQTPGQGLQFLFEYFSETQRNKGNFPGRFSGRQFSNSRSEMNVSTLELGDSALYLCASSLVGQDYGYTFGSGTRLTVV.

The chain combines TRBV28 with TRBJ2-7; 11 bases map to TRBD1. This CDR3 region has 14 residues. The V and J ends lost 5 bases and 7 bases, in that order; junction bases with no gene match: 7. Germline CDR1 MDHEN, CDR2 SYDVKM. The CDR3 DNA follows: TGTGCCAGCAGTCCCCCTGGACAGGGGGCTGAGCAGTACTTC. Protein product: CASSPPGQGAEQYF.

As to this clone: The sample contains more than one DNA sequence encoding this CDR3. The CDR3 nucleotides are TGTGCCAGCAGCCCCCGGACTAGCGGCTACGAGCAGTACTTC. It specifies CASSPRTSGYEQYF. The chain uses TRBV9 and TRBJ2-7; 10 bases match TRBD2. CDR3 length: 14 amino acids. The germline gives CDR1 SGDLS, CDR2 YYNGEE. V lost 4 bases, J lost 3 bases, and 4 bases stayed unmatched.

V and J are TRBV5-1 and TRBJ2-2; maybe TRBD1 (5 bases). The CDR3 is made up of 14 amino acids. Deletions cut 2 bases from V and 6 bases from J, with 11 bases between. The germline V gene encodes CDR1 SGHRS and CDR2 YFSETQ. CDR3 loop: CASSFDSTSGELFF. Here the CDR3 DNA reads TGCGCCAGCAGCTTCGACAGCACCTCCGGGGAGCTGTTTTTT.

This sequence joins TRBV11-2 and TRBJ2-1, with TRBD2 matching 10 bases. Germline loops: CDR1 SGHAT, CDR2 FQNNGV. CDR3 length: 15 residues. Germline trimming cut 5 bases from V and 7 bases from J; bases unmatched to any gene: 8. For the CDR3, the DNA is TGTGCCAGCAGCCTCGGACTAGCGGAGGGGAATGAGCAGTTCTTC. Translating gives CASSLGLAEGNEQFF.

The chain uses TRBV7-9 and TRBJ2-3, with D hard to call. Trimming stripped 0 bases from V and 0 bases from J, with 10 bases between. The CDR3 covers 16 residues. In germline, CDR1 is SEHNR, CDR2 FQNEAQ (reference sequence). The chain's CDR3 is CASSLARPTSTDTQYF. DNA for the CDR3: TGTGCCAGCAGCTTAGCGCGTCCAACTAGCACAGATACGCAGTATTTT.

The V call is TRBV7-2, the J call TRBJ2-3; 7 bases match TRBD2. The CDR3 spans 16 residues. The V segment lost 3 bases and the J segment 5 bases; nucleotides outside the gene matches: 11. The germline V gene has CDR1 SGHTA and CDR2 FQGNSA. CDR3 loop: CASSFMLSGNLDTQYF. DNA for the CDR3: TGTGCCAGCAGCTTTATGCTCAGCGGGAATTTAGATACGCAGTATTTT.

The chain employs TRBV4-3 and TRBJ2-3; D gene uncertain. Germline CDR1 and CDR2: LGHNA and YSLEER. V lost 0 bases and J 3 bases, leaving 7 bases between the germline ends. This CDR3 has 14 amino acids. CDR3 region: CASSQDPNTDTQYF. As DNA, the CDR3 is TGCGCCAGCAGCCAAGACCCCAATACAGATACGCAGTATTTT.

The chain links TRBV5-6 to TRBJ2-1; 7 positions agree with TRBD1. There are 15 residues in the CDR3. Germline values: CDR1 SGHDT, CDR2 YYEEEE. The junction had 9 bases not matched to a gene; V was cut back by 4 bases and J by 5 bases. CDR3 region: CASSGGRTGDNEQFF. The CDR3, as DNA: TGTGCCAGCAGCGGCGGGCGGACAGGCGACAATGAGCAGTTCTTC.

The chain recombines TRBV9 with TRBJ1-5; D gene uncertain. This CDR3 contains 12 residues. Germline CDR1 SGDLS, CDR2 YYNGEE. V gave up 3 bases and J gave up 7 bases, with 8 bases separating them. CDR3 sequence: CASSAEGQPQHF. The CDR3 DNA reads as TGTGCCAGCAGCGCGGAGGGACAGCCCCAGCATTTT.